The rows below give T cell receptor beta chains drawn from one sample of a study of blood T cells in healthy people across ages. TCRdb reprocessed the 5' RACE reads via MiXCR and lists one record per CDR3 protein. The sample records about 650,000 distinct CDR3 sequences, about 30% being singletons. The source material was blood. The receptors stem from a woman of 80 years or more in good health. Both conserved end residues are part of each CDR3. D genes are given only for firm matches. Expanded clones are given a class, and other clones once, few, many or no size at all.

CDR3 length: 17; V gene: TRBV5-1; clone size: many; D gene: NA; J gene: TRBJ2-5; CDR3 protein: CASSLGKIAASQETQYF; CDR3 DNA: TGCGCCAGCAGCTTGGGTAAAATAGCGGCCTCTCAAGAGACCCAGTACTTC
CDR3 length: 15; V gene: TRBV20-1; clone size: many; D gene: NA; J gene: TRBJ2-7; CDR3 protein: CSASPTQGNYNEQYF; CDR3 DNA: TGCAGTGCTAGCCCTACCCAGGGGAACTACAACGAGCAGTACTTC
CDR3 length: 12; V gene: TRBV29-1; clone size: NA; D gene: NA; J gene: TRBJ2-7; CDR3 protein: CSTKDGEYEQYF; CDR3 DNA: TGCAGCACCAAGGACGGCGAATACGAGCAGTACTTC
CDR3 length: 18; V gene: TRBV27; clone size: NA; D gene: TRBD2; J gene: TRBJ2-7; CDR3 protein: CASLKLGLAGAGYNEQYF; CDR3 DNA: TGTGCCAGCCTCAAATTGGGACTAGCGGGGGCGGGGTACAATGAGCAGTACTTC
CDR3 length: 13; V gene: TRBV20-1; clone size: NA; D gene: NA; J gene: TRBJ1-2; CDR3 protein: CSAREGPGNGYTF; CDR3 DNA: TGCAGTGCTAGAGAAGGGCCCGGTAATGGCTACACCTTC
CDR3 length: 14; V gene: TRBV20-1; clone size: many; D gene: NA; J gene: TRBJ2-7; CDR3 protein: CSARDGRRAYEQYF; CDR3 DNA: TGCAGTGCTAGAGATGGTCGCAGGGCCTACGAGCAGTACTTC
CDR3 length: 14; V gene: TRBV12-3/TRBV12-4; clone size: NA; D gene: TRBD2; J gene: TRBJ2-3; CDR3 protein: CASSLGGTGDTQYF; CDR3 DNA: TGTGCCAGCAGTTTGGGAGGGACTGGAGATACGCAGTATTTT
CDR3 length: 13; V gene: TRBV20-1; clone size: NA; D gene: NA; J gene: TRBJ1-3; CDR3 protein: CSARDRAGNTIYF; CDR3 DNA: TGCAGTGCTAGAGATCGGGCTGGAAACACCATATATTTT
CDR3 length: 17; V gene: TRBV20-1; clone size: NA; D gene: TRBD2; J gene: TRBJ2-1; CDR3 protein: CSARDPRGGSSYNEQFF; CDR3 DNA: TGCAGTGCTAGAGATCCCCGGGGGGGGAGCTCCTACAATGAGCAGTTCTTC
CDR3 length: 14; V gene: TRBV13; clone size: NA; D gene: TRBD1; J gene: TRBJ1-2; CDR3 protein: CASSSDRGQDGYTF; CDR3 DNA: TGTGCCAGCAGTTCGGACAGGGGGCAAGATGGCTACACCTTC
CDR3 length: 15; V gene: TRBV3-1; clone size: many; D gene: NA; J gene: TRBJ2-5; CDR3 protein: CASSQDGREQETQYF; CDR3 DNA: TGTGCCAGCAGCCAAGATGGCAGGGAGCAAGAGACCCAGTACTTC
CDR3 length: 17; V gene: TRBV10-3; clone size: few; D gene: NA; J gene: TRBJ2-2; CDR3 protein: CAISKRDMAENTGELFF; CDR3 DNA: TGTGCCATCTCGAAAAGGGACATGGCAGAGAACACCGGGGAGCTGTTTTTT
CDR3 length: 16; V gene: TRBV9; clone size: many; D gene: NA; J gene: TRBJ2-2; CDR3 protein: CASSVGDISNTGELFF; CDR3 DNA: TGTGCCAGCAGCGTAGGGGACATCTCGAACACCGGGGAGCTGTTTTTT
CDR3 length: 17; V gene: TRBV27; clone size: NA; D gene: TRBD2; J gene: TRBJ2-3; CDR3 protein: CASSFRLAGTSTDTQYF; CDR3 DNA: TGTGCCAGCAGTTTCAGACTAGCGGGAACTAGCACAGATACGCAGTATTTT
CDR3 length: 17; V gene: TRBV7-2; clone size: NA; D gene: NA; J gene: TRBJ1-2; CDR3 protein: CASSITVGGDTTYGYTF; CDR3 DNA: TGTGCCAGCAGCATTACCGTGGGGGGGGACACCACCTATGGCTACACCTTC
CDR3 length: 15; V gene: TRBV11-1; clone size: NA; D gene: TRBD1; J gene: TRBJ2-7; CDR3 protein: CASSLASQGAYEQDF; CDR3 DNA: TGTGCCAGCAGCTTAGCTTCACAGGGGGCCTACGAGCAGGACTTC
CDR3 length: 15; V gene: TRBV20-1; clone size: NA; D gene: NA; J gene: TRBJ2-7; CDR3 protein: CSARDLSGDAYEQYF; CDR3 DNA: TGCAGTGCTAGAGATCTCAGCGGCGACGCCTACGAGCAGTACTTC
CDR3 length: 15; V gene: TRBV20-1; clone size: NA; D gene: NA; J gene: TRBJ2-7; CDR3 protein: CSARDLADSSYEQYF; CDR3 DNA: TGCAGTGCTAGAGATCTGGCGGATAGCTCCTACGAGCAGTACTTC
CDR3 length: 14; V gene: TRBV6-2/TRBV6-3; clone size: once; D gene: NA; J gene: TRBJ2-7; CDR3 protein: CASGGAQGPYEQYF; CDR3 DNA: TGTGCCAGCGGGGGCGCGCAGGGACCTTACGAGCAGTACTTC
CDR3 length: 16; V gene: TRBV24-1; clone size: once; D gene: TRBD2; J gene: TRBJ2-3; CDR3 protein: CATSDLAGGPLNTQYF; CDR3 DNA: TGTGCCACCAGTGACCTAGCGGGAGGCCCCCTTAATACGCAGTATTTT
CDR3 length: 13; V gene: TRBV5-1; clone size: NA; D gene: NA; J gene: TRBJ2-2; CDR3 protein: CASGILSGGELFF; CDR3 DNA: TGCGCCAGCGGAATACTCAGCGGGGGGGAGCTGTTTTTT